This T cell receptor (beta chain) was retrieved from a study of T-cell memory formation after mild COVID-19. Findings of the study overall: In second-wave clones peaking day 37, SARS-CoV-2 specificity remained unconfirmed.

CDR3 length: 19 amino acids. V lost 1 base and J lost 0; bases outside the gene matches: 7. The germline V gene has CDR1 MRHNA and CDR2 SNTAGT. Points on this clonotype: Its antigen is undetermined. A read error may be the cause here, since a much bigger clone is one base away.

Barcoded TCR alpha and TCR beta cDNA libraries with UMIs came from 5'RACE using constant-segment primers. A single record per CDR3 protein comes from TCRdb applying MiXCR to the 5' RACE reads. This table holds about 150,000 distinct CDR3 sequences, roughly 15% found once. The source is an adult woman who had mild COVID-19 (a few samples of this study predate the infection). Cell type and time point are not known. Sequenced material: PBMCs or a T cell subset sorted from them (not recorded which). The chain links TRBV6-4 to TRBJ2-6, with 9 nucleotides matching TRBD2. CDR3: CASSDYYSGGNSGANVLTF. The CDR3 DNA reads TGTGCCAGCAGTGACTATTATAGCGGGGGCAACTCTGGGGCCAACGTCCTGACTTTC.